The entry below gives a single T cell receptor beta chain sequence along with its context. Its antigen is unknown. The data belong to a study of shared clonotypes between healthy human individuals. Study at large: Used for every donor were three CD4 naive, three CD4 memory, two CD8 naive and one CD8 memory plate. Findings and limits, study-wide: Several donors held roughly 5% of naive CD4 clonotypes in common.

The V gene's germline CDR1 is DFQATT and CDR2 SNEGSKA (reference sequence). The CDR3 length is 11 residues. Some clones are missing from TCRdb's copy, which holds only in-frame ones; the method was immunoSEQ multiplex PCR. The repertoire holds about 2.4 million clones, with approximately 93% as singletons. The sample was naive CD4+ T cells from PBMCs. Subset noted: CD45RA+ positively selected. The TCR was taken from a man in his late teens or twenties in good health. Some clones in this sample may be carry-over from other donors' samples. The chain carries TRBV20-1 and TRBJ1-5; tentative D call: TRBD1 (5 bases). CDR3 sequence reads: CGSGGDQPQHF. The CDR3 DNA sequence: TGCGGGTCGGGGGGAGATCAGCCCCAGCATTTT.